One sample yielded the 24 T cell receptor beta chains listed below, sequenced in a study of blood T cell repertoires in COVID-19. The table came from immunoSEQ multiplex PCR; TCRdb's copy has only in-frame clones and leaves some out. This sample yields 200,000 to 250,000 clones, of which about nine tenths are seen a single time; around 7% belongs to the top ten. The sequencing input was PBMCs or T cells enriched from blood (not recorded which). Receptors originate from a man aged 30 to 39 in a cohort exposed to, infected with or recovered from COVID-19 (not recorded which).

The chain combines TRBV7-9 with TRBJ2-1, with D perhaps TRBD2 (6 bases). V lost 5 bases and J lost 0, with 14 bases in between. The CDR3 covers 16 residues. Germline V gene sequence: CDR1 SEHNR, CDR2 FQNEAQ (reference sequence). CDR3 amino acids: CASSDTTGLSYNEQFF. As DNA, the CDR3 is TGTGCCAGCAGCGACACGACGGGACTCTCCTACAATGAGCAGTTCTTC.

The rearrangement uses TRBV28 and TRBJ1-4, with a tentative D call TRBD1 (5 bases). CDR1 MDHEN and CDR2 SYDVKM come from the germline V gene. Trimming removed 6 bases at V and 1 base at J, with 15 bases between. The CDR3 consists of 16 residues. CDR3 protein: CASRDRKGITNEKLFF. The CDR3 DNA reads TGTGCCAGCAGAGACCGAAAGGGGATAACTAATGAAAAACTGTTTTTT.

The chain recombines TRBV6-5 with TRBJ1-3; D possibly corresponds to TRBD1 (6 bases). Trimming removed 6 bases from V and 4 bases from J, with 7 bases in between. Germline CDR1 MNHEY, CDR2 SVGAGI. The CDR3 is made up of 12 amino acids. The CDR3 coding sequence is TGTGCCAGCAGGGGGGCCGGAAACACCATATATTTT. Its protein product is CASRGAGNTIYF.

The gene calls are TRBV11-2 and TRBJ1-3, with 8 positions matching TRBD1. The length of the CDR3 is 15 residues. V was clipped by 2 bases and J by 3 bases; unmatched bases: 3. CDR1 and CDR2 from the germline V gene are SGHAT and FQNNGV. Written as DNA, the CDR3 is TGTGCCAGCAGCTTAACCAGGGGGCTTGGAAACACCATATATTTT. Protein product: CASSLTRGLGNTIYF.

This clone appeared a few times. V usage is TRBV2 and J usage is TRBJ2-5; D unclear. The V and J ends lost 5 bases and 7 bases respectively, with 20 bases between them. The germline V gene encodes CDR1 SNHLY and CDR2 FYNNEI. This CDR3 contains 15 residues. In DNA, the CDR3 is TGTGCCAGCAGTCGGAAAGTAGTAGATCCAGGGACCCAGTACTTC. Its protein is CASSRKVVDPGTQYF.

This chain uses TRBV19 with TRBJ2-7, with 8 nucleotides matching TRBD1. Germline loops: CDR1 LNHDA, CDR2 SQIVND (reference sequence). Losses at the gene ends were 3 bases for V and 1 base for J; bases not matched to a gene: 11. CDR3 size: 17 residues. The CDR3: CASSMTLGQGVSYEQYF. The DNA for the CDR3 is TGTGCCAGTAGTATGACCCTCGGACAGGGCGTATCCTACGAGCAGTACTTC.

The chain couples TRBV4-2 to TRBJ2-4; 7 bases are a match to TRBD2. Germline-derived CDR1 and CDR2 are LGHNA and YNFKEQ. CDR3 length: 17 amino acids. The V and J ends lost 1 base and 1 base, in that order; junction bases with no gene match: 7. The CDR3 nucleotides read TGTGCCAGCAGCCAAGTCGGGGAGGGTATGGCCAAAAACATTCAGTACTTC. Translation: CASSQVGEGMAKNIQYF.

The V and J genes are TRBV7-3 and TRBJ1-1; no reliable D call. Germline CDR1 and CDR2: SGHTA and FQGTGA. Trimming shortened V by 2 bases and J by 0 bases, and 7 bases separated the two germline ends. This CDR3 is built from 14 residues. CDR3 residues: CASSLEHLNTEAFF. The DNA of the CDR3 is TGTGCCAGCAGCTTAGAACATTTGAACACTGAAGCTTTCTTT.

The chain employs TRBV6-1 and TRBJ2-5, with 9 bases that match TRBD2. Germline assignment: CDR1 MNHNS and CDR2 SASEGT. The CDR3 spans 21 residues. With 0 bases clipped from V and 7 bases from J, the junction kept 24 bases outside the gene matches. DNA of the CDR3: TGTGCCAGCAGTGAAGCGCTCGGGACACCAGGGCGGCGGGAGGGCCCCAGGACCCAGTACTTC. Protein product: CASSEALGTPGRREGPRTQYF.

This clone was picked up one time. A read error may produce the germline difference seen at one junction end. The CDR3 coding sequence is TGTGCCAGCAGCCTCGGGACTAGCGGCCCTTACGGGCAGTACTTC. Encoded protein: CASSLGTSGPYGQYF. The chain couples TRBV3-1 (or the pseudogene TRBV3-2) to TRBJ2-7; 11 nucleotides match TRBD2. This CDR3 is built from 15 residues. Germline V gene data show CDR1 as LGHDT and CDR2 as YNNKEL (reference sequence).

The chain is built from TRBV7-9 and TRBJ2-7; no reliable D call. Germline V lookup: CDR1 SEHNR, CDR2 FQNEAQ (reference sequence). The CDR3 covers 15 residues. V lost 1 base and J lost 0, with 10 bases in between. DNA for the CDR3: TGTGCCAGCAGCTTAGGGCGAGCTAGCTCCTACGAGCAGTACTTC. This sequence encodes CASSLGRASSYEQYF.

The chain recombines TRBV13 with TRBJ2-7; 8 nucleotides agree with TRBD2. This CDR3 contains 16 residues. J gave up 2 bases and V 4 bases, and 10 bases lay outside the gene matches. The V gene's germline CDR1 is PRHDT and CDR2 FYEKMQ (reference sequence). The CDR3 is CASSSTTSGPPYEQYF. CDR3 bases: TGTGCCAGCAGCTCTACCACTAGCGGACCACCCTACGAGCAGTACTTC.

The CDR3 is CASSLRGGDEKLFF. In DNA form, the CDR3 reads TGTGCCAGCAGCCTCCGGGGGGGAGATGAAAAACTGTTTTTT. The chain carries TRBV5-6 and TRBJ1-4; the D gene is possibly TRBD1 (5 bases). The V gene's germline CDR1 is SGHDT and CDR2 YYEEEE. V gave up 4 bases and J gave up 6 bases, with 13 bases separating them. There are 14 residues in the CDR3.

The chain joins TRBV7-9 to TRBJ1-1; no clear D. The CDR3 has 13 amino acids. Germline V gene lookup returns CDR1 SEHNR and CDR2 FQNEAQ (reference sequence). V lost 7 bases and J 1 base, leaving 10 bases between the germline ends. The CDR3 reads CASNFQENTEAFF. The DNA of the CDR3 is TGTGCCAGCAACTTCCAGGAGAACACTGAAGCTTTCTTT. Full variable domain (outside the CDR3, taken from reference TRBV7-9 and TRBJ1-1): DTGVSQNPRHKITKRGQNVTFRCDPISEHNRLYWYRQTLGQGPEFLTYFQNEAQLEKSRLLSDRFSAERPKGSFSTLEIQRTEQGDSAMYLCASNFQENTEAFFGQGTRLTVV.

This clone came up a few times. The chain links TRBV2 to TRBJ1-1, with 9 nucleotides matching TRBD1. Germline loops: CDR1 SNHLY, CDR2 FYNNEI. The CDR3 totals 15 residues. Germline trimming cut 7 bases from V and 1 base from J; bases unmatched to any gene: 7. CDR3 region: CASNSGGQGNTEAFF. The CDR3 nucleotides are TGTGCCAGCAACTCCGGGGGACAGGGGAACACTGAAGCTTTCTTT.

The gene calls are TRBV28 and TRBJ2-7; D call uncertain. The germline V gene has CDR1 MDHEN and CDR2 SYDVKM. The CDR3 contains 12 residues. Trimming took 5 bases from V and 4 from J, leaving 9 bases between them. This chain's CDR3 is CASSLDWYEQYF. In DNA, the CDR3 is TGTGCCAGCAGTCTCGACTGGTACGAGCAGTACTTC.

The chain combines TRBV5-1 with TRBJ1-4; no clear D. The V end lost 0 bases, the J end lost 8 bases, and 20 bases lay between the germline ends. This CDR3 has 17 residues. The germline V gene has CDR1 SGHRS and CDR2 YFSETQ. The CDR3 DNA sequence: TGCGCCAGCAGCTTGGGGTCGGCAGGAGGAGGTTGGGAAAAACTGTTTTTT. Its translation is CASSLGSAGGGWEKLFF.

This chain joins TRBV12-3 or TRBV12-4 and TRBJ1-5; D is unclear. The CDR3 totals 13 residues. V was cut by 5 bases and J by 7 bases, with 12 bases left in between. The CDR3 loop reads CASSLAPGQPQHF. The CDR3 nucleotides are TGTGCCAGCAGTCTTGCCCCGGGACAGCCCCAGCATTTT.

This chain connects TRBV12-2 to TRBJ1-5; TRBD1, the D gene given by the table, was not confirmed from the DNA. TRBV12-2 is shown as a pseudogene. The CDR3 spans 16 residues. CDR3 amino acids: CASRFKDRGSNQPQHF. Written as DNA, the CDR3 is TGTGCAAGTCGTTTCAAGGACAGGGGATCGAATCAGCCCCAGCATTTT.

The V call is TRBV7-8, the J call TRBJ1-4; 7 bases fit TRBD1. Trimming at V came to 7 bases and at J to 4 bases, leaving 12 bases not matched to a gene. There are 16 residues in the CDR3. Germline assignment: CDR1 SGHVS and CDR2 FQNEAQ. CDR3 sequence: CASTYLTGQRNEKLFF. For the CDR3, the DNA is TGTGCCAGCACCTACCTAACGGGACAGCGTAATGAAAAACTGTTTTTT.

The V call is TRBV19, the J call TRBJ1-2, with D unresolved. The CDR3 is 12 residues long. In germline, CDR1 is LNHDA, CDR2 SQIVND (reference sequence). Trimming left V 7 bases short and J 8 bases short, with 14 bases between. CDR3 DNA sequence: TGTGCCAGTATAGGAGGGTTGCGAGGCTACACCTTC. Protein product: CASIGGLRGYTF.

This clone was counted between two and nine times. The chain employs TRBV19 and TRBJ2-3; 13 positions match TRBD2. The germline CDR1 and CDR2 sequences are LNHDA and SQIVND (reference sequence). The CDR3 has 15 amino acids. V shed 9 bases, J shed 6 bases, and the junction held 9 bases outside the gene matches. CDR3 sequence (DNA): TGTGCCAGCCGGACTAGCGGGAGCCGGGGTGATACGCAGTATTTT. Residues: CASRTSGSRGDTQYF.

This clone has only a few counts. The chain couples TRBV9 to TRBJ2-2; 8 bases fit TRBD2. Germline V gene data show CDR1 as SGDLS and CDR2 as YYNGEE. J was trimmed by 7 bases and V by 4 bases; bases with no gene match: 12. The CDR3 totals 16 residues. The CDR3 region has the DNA TGTGCCAGCAGCCTCAGAGCGGGAGTCATGGGCGGGGAGCTGTTTTTT. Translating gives CASSLRAGVMGGELFF.

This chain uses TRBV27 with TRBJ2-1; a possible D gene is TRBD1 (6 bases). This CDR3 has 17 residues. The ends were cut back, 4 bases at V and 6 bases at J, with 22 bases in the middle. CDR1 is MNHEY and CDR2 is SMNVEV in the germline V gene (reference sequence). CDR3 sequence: CASSSLRSGGASNEQFF. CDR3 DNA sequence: TGTGCCAGCAGTTCTCTCCGTAGTGGGGGCGCCTCCAATGAGCAGTTCTTC.